The 14 T cell receptor beta chains listed next were all sequenced from one sample in a study of T cell repertoires in cytomegalovirus infection. TCRdb independently ran MiXCR on the reads; one entry per CDR3 protein. Among approximately 180,000 distinct CDR3 sequences listed, about 21% were seen once. The material sequenced was PBMCs. The receptors were gathered from a human donor in good health (CMV status not recorded). Some clones in this sample may be carry-over from other donors' samples.

This clonotype was observed a few times. The chain has TRBV12-3 or TRBV12-4 and TRBJ2-5; D gene ambiguous. The CDR3 is 11 amino acids. The germline V and J ends were trimmed by 2 bases and 6 bases, with 4 bases remaining between them. The CDR3 spells CASSLKKTQYF. The DNA of the CDR3 is TGTGCCAGCAGTTTAAAAAAGACCCAGTACTTC.

This clonotype was counted between two and nine times. V gene TRBV15 combines with J gene TRBJ1-3; no definite D call. Trimming cost V 3 bases and J 0 bases, with 9 bases left between them. CDR1 and CDR2 (germline): LNHNV, YYDKDF (reference sequence). The CDR3 has 15 amino acids. CDR3 nucleotide sequence: TGTGCCACCAGCAGTGAACTGGCCTCTGGAAACACCATATATTTT. It is translated as CATSSELASGNTIYF.

This clonotype was seen a few times. The rearrangement uses TRBV19 and TRBJ1-5; TRBD1 aligns across 8 bases. J lost 0 bases, V lost 7 bases, and 5 bases had no gene match. The CDR3 runs to 15 residues. Germline V lookup: CDR1 LNHDA, CDR2 SQIVND (reference sequence). CDR3 sequence reads: CASNSGQASNQPQHF. The CDR3 nucleotides read TGTGCCAGTAACTCGGGACAGGCTAGCAATCAGCCCCAGCATTTT.

Of note for this clonotype: A much bigger clone sits one base away, suggesting this may be a read error. The chain employs TRBV6-5 and TRBJ1-5, with 9 bases fitting TRBD1. Germline V gives CDR1 MNHEY, CDR2 SVGAGI. CDR3 length: 15 residues. This CDR3 is CASKVGQGFGQPQRF. The CDR3 nucleotides read TGTGCCAGCAAGGTGGGACAGGGTTTCGGACAGCCCCAGCGTTTT.

The sample holds many counts of this clonotype. This rearrangement joins TRBV7-2 to TRBJ2-7; D possibly corresponds to TRBD1 (8 bases). The CDR3 loop spans 15 amino acids. From germline, CDR1 is SGHTA and CDR2 FQGNSA. V gave up 1 base and J gave up 3 bases, with 13 bases separating them. In DNA form, the CDR3 reads TGTGCCAGCAGCTTAGGTCACAGGGGGGGCTACGAGCAGTACTTC. It is translated as CASSLGHRGGYEQYF.

This clonotype has ten or more counts. V and J are TRBV5-1 and TRBJ1-1; maybe TRBD1 (6 bases). Per the germline V gene, CDR1 is SGHRS and CDR2 is YFSETQ. This CDR3 comprises 13 residues. V was pared by 5 bases and J by 1 base, with 9 bases between. Written as DNA, the CDR3 is TGCGCCAGCAGGGGACATCAGAACACTGAAGCTTTCTTT. Protein product: CASRGHQNTEAFF.

This chain links TRBV5-1 with TRBJ2-5, with D hard to call. Trimming took off 1 base at V and 4 bases at J, with 11 bases between the two ends. This CDR3 contains 14 residues. Looked up from germline, CDR1 is SGHRS and CDR2 is YFSETQ. CDR3 amino acids: CASSLSPVGETQYF. As DNA, the CDR3 is TGCGCCAGCAGCTTGTCACCGGTCGGAGAGACCCAGTACTTC.

This clonotype appeared many times. The chain couples TRBV6-1 to TRBJ2-3; 7 positions match TRBD2. After removal of 5 bases from V and 1 base from J, the junction contained 9 bases not matched to a gene. CDR1 and CDR2 from the germline V gene are MNHNS and SASEGT. CDR3 length: 16 residues. The CDR3 loop is CASSPASLAGTDTQYF. The CDR3 DNA follows: TGTGCCAGCAGTCCCGCCTCTCTAGCGGGCACAGATACGCAGTATTTT.

This clonotype was counted between two and nine times. The chain recombines TRBV25-1 with TRBJ1-5; a possible D gene is TRBD1 (5 bases). V lost 3 bases and J lost 7, with 7 bases in between. The germline gives CDR1 MGHDK, CDR2 SYGVNS. The CDR3 spans 12 residues. Written as DNA, the CDR3 is TGTGCCAGCAGTGATGGGGGGCAGCCCCAGCATTTT. As protein: CASSDGGQPQHF.

The rearrangement joins TRBV29-1 to TRBJ1-2; D gene unclear. The germline V and J ends were trimmed by 4 bases and 6 bases, with 9 bases remaining between them. The germline CDR1 and CDR2 sequences are SQVTM and ANQGSEA. The CDR3 covers 11 residues. The CDR3: CSVGRVDGYTF. The CDR3 DNA sequence: TGCAGCGTTGGAAGGGTGGATGGCTACACCTTC.

This clonotype came up a few times. This CDR3 is CASNSRAGSTDTQYF. In DNA, the CDR3 is TGTGCCAGCAATAGTAGGGCGGGAAGCACAGATACGCAGTATTTT. The rearrangement joins TRBV28 to TRBJ2-3; D possibly corresponds to TRBD2 (6 bases). Germline-derived CDR1 and CDR2 are MDHEN and SYDVKM. CDR3 length equals 15 residues. The germline V and J ends were trimmed by 7 bases and 0 bases, with 14 bases remaining between them.

J is TRBJ2-1 and V is TRBV28; a weak D match, TRBD2 (5 bases). V was clipped by 5 bases and J by 3 bases, with 14 bases between them. Looked up from germline, CDR1 is MDHEN and CDR2 is SYDVKM. The CDR3 spans 15 residues. In nucleotides, the CDR3 is TGTGCCAGCAGTCCGTCTACCGGGGTCTACAATGAGCAGTTCTTC. It yields the protein CASSPSTGVYNEQFF.

This clonotype was recorded a few times. The chain is built from TRBV6-6 and TRBJ2-3; maybe TRBD1 (6 bases). The CDR3 consists of 14 residues. V lost 10 bases and J 5 bases, leaving 19 bases between the germline ends. Germline assignment: CDR1 MNHNY and CDR2 SVGAGI (reference sequence). In nucleotides, the CDR3 is TGTGCCACCGGTCAGGGGAAGGCTTTAGATACGCAGTATTTT. Protein: CATGQGKALDTQYF.

This clonotype was counted at least ten times. The rearrangement links TRBV7-2 to TRBJ1-6; no definite D call. V was clipped by 3 bases and J by 7 bases, with 13 bases between them. This CDR3 is 15 amino acids long. Germline CDR1 SGHTA, CDR2 FQGNSA. The CDR3 loop reads CASSFVRIGNSPLHF. CDR3 nucleotide sequence: TGTGCCAGCAGCTTCGTCAGGATCGGAAATTCACCCCTCCACTTT.